The sequence of this T cell receptor (beta chain) was determined in a study of shared clonotypes between healthy human individuals. Background on the study: Contributing individuals were two females and three males aged 18 to 49.

Of note for this clone: The target antigen is unknown.

Generated by immunoSEQ multiplex PCR, the TCRdb table keeps only in-frame clones and is missing some. Here the sample spans about 1.5 million clones, 98% being singletons. This CDR3 has 13 amino acids. Germline lookup yields CDR1 SGHTA and CDR2 FQGNSA. Trimming removed 2 bases at V and 6 bases at J, with 11 bases between. General study results and limits: Few donors limited the genetic and exposure-history diversity represented. On the whole, naive subsets had larger estimated richness than memory subsets had.

This sequence originates from a young man in good health. The sample consisted of naive CD4+ T cells sorted from blood. Subset described: CD45RA+ positively selected. This chain connects TRBV7-2 to TRBJ2-7, with D tentatively TRBD1 or TRBD2 (5 bases each). CDR3 nucleotide sequence: TGTGCCAGCAGCTTATCGGGGCCATTCGAGCAGTACTTC. Amino acids: CASSLSGPFEQYF.